These 29 T cell receptor beta chains share one sample of origin, sequenced in a study of shared clonotypes between healthy human individuals. Profiled with immunoSEQ multiplex PCR; TCRdb holds only in-frame clones, not every one. The table records about 490,000 clones, more than 65% of them present only once. Sequenced material: PBMCs. These receptors all stem from a woman between 40 and 50 years old in good health. Some clones in this sample may be carry-over from other donors' samples.

The J gene is TRBJ2-5, the V gene TRBV5-1, with D perhaps matching TRBD2 (6 bases). The CDR3 sequence is 15 residues long. CDR1 is SGHRS, CDR2 YFSETQ, per germline. Trimming left V 1 base short and J 4 bases short, with 14 bases between. This CDR3 reads CASSLFLPGGETQYF. The DNA of the CDR3 is TGCGCCAGCAGCTTGTTCCTACCCGGGGGAGAGACCCAGTACTTC.

This chain connects TRBV2 to TRBJ2-1; 9 bases agree with TRBD2. Germline V gene lookup returns CDR1 SNHLY and CDR2 FYNNEI. The CDR3 spans 17 residues. V dropped 5 bases and J dropped 9; count of bases not matched to a gene: 17. This CDR3 reads CASSPARRRREGGEQFF. CDR3 DNA sequence: TGTGCCAGCAGTCCTGCCCGACGCCGGCGGGAGGGCGGTGAGCAGTTCTTC.

V usage is TRBV7-8 and J usage is TRBJ2-1; TRBD2 aligns across 13 bases. This CDR3 has 19 residues. Looked up from germline, CDR1 is SGHVS and CDR2 is FQNEAQ. V dropped 0 bases and J dropped 5; count of bases not matched to a gene: 10. The CDR3 loop reads CASSLAPMTSGRRDNEQFF. In nucleotides, the CDR3 is TGTGCCAGCAGCTTAGCCCCGATGACTAGCGGGAGGAGGGACAATGAGCAGTTCTTC.

A word on this clone: A far larger clone is a single base away, which makes a read error likely. Other DNA variants within this sample encode the same CDR3. This chain connects TRBV5-1 to TRBJ1-2, with TRBD1 as a possible D gene (5 bases). V was cut by 5 bases and J by 1 base, with 12 bases left in between. The CDR3 extends over 14 amino acids. Germline V lookup: CDR1 SGHRS, CDR2 YFSETQ. As DNA, the CDR3 is TGCGCCAGCAGGGGCGGGACGGTTAACTATGGCTACACCTTC. Its translation is CASRGGTVNYGYTF.

The J gene is TRBJ2-1, the V gene TRBV7-2, with 9 bases matching TRBD1. The V gene's germline CDR1 is SGHTA and CDR2 FQGNSA. V was pared by 3 bases and J by 9 bases, with 3 bases of the junction left unmatched. The CDR3 spans 13 residues. Here the CDR3 reads CASSLGQGGEQFF. DNA for the CDR3: TGTGCCAGCAGCTTGGGACAGGGTGGTGAGCAGTTCTTC.

This clone occurred a few times. This chain joins TRBV2 and TRBJ1-4; D call uncertain. Germline V gives CDR1 SNHLY, CDR2 FYNNEI. The V gene lost 1 base and the J gene lost 8 bases, with 14 bases spanning the gap. The CDR3 consists of 15 residues. Here the CDR3 reads CASSEEAAGKEKLFF. The CDR3 DNA follows: TGTGCCAGCAGTGAAGAAGCGGCAGGAAAAGAAAAACTGTTTTTT.

With regard to this clone: A far larger clone differs by one base, so this is likely a read error. The chain is built from TRBV5-1 and TRBJ1-2; 7 bases map to TRBD1. From germline, CDR1 is SGHRS and CDR2 YFSETQ. This CDR3 comprises 13 residues. The CDR3 reads CAGSLQGNYGYTF. The CDR3 DNA is TGCGCCGGCAGCTTACAGGGGAACTATGGCTACACCTTC.

The chain couples TRBV29-1 to TRBJ1-1; D is undetermined. V dropped 4 bases and J dropped 7 bases, with 13 bases sitting between them. The CDR3 sequence is 12 residues long. Germline CDR1 reads SQVTM; CDR2 reads ANQGSEA. The CDR3 region is CSVARPSDEAFF. Written as DNA, the CDR3 is TGCAGCGTTGCGAGACCTTCGGATGAAGCTTTCTTT. Combining the CDR3 with reference TRBV29-1 and TRBJ1-1 gives the whole variable domain SAVISQKPSRDICQRGTSLTIQCQVDSQVTMMFWYRQQPGQSLTLIATANQGSEATYESGFVIDKFPISRPNLTFSTLTVSNMSPEDSSIYLCSVARPSDEAFFGQGTRLTVV.

The gene calls are TRBV15 and TRBJ1-2; tentatively, D is TRBD1 (5 bases). In germline, CDR1 is LNHNV, CDR2 YYDKDF (reference sequence). V was cut by 0 bases and J by 8 bases, with 13 bases left in between. The CDR3 is 14 amino acids. CDR3 in amino acids: CATSRDRGGEGYTF. The CDR3 region has the DNA TGTGCCACCAGCAGAGATCGAGGAGGGGAAGGCTACACCTTC.

To note about this clone: Since a far larger clone is one base different, this is likely a read error. Other DNA variants within this sample encode the same CDR3. J is TRBJ2-6 and V is TRBV9; weak D call: TRBD1 (5 bases). The germline V gene encodes CDR1 SGDLS and CDR2 YYNGEE. The CDR3 consists of 15 residues. The CDR3, as DNA: TGTGCCAGCAGCGTAGGCCTGGGTGGGGCAAACGTCCTGACTTTC. Translated: CASSVGLGGANVLTF.

V is TRBV5-1 and J is TRBJ1-1; possibly TRBD1 for D (6 bases). This CDR3 is 16 amino acids long. CDR1 is SGHRS, CDR2 YFSETQ, per germline. V gave up 1 base and J gave up 4 bases, with 17 bases separating them. The CDR3 sequence is CASSLSTGMIGTEAFF. The CDR3 DNA follows: TGCGCCAGCAGCTTGAGTACAGGGATGATTGGCACTGAAGCTTTCTTT.

The chain has TRBV15 and TRBJ2-3, with no clear D. The CDR3 length is 13 residues. The germline V gene has CDR1 LNHNV and CDR2 YYDKDF (reference sequence). Trimming removed 0 bases from V and 6 bases from J, with 7 bases in between. The CDR3 region has the DNA TGTGCCACCAGCAGAGATCGATACGATACGCAGTATTTT. Its translation is CATSRDRYDTQYF.

This clone was observed at least ten times. This specimen includes other DNA sequences encoding the same CDR3. This sequence joins TRBV12-1 and TRBJ2-5. TRBV12-1 is described as a pseudogene. CDR3 length: 14 amino acids. CDR3 region: CASSVRDHQETQYF. DNA for the CDR3: TGTGCCAGCAGCGTCCGGGACCACCAAGAGACCCAGTACTTC.

The chain combines TRBV6-1 with TRBJ2-3; D gene unclear. There are 12 residues in the CDR3. Trimming stripped 6 bases from V and 2 bases from J, with 6 bases between. Per germline, CDR1 MNHNS and CDR2 SASEGT. The CDR3 region has the DNA TGTGCCAGCAGCTCAGACACAGATACGCAGTATTTT. This codes for CASSSDTDTQYF.

The table lists this clone with many counts. Here the CDR3 reads CASSLRVTASNEQFF. For the CDR3, the DNA is TGCGCCAGCAGCTTGCGCGTGACAGCCTCCAATGAGCAGTTCTTC. The chain is built from TRBV5-1 and TRBJ2-1; TRBD1 might be the D (5 bases). This CDR3 contains 15 residues. V lost 1 base and J 6 bases, leaving 14 bases between the germline ends. Germline CDR1 SGHRS, CDR2 YFSETQ.

The chain employs TRBV6-1 and TRBJ1-1, with TRBD1 matching 9 bases. V lost 4 bases to trimming and J lost 1 base; unmatched junction nucleotides: 4. This CDR3 has 15 amino acids. From germline, CDR1 is MNHNS and CDR2 SASEGT. The CDR3 reads CASSAGTGQNTEAFF. CDR3 in DNA: TGTGCCAGCAGTGCCGGGACAGGGCAGAACACTGAAGCTTTCTTT.

CDR3 sequence (DNA): TGTGCCTGCCTGGAAGCGTCAATCCGGTTCTTC. Translated, it gives CACLEASIRFF. J is TRBJ2-1 and V is TRBV30; D is undetermined. CDR1 is GTSNPN, CDR2 SVGIG, per germline (reference sequence). Trimming left V 6 bases short and J 15 bases short, with 18 bases between. This CDR3 contains 11 residues.

This chain connects TRBV19 to TRBJ1-4, with D uncertain. CDR3 length: 15 residues. The germline CDR1 and CDR2 sequences are LNHDA and SQIVND (reference sequence). V was clipped by 5 bases and J by 2 bases, with 12 bases between them. The chain's CDR3 is CASSPRRRTNEKLFF. The CDR3, as DNA: TGTGCCAGTAGTCCCCGGCGCAGGACTAATGAAAAACTGTTTTTT.

This chain links TRBV11-2 with TRBJ1-4, with D possibly TRBD1 on 6 matching bases. In germline, CDR1 is SGHAT, CDR2 FQNNGV. The V end was cut by 1 base, the J end by 6 bases, with 18 bases between. The length of the CDR3 is 17 residues. The CDR3 loop is CASSLAPRGTLDEKLFF. CDR3 DNA: TGTGCCAGCAGCTTAGCACCCCGCGGGACATTGGATGAAAAACTGTTTTTT.

This chain links TRBV5-1 with TRBJ1-2; 11 nucleotides align to TRBD1. The CDR3 covers 15 residues. Germline V gene sequence: CDR1 SGHRS, CDR2 YFSETQ. The junction had 3 bases not matched to a gene; V was cut back by 4 bases and J by 1 base. The CDR3 nucleotides read TGCGCCAGCAGCCCAGGGACAGGGGGTAACTATGGCTACACCTTC. It translates to CASSPGTGGNYGYTF.

In its sample, this clone was seen once. The chain employs TRBV5-4 and TRBJ2-3; either TRBD1 or TRBD2 may fit D (5 bases each). Germline lookup yields CDR1 SGHNT and CDR2 YYREEE (reference sequence). The CDR3 length is 14 residues. The ends were cut back, 4 bases at V and 1 base at J, with 10 bases in the middle. The DNA for the CDR3 is TGTGCCAGCAGCCGCTGGGACGGCACAGATACGCAGTATTTT. Translating gives CASSRWDGTDTQYF.

The chain is built from TRBV5-1 and TRBJ1-1; D ambiguous. Germline lookup yields CDR1 SGHRS and CDR2 YFSETQ. Trimming pared 4 bases from V and 3 bases from J, leaving 10 bases between. The CDR3 runs 13 residues. The CDR3 protein is CASSPLSDTEAFF. DNA for the CDR3: TGCGCCAGCAGCCCCTTGTCGGACACTGAAGCTTTCTTT.

The chain carries TRBV15 and TRBJ2-5; D perhaps matches TRBD2 (5 bases). V lost 1 base and J lost 5, with 14 bases in between. This CDR3 comprises 15 residues. From germline, CDR1 is LNHNV and CDR2 YYDKDF (reference sequence). The CDR3 reads CATSRVHGPGETQYF. CDR3 coding DNA: TGTGCCACCAGCAGAGTTCACGGTCCGGGGGAGACCCAGTACTTC.

The genes are TRBV5-1 and TRBJ2-3, with D maybe TRBD1 (6 bases). Germline lookup yields CDR1 SGHRS and CDR2 YFSETQ. This CDR3 is built from 16 residues. The V gene lost 3 bases and the J gene lost 2 bases, with 16 bases spanning the gap. The CDR3 reads CASSSPQGLLTDTQYF. CDR3 DNA: TGCGCCAGCAGCTCCCCACAGGGCCTCCTCACAGATACGCAGTATTTT.

The chain recombines TRBV27 with TRBJ1-2; TRBD1 matches 8 bases. Germline trimming cut 6 bases from V and 1 base from J; bases unmatched to any gene: 4. CDR3 size: 14 residues. The germline gives CDR1 MNHEY, CDR2 SMNVEV (reference sequence). As DNA, the CDR3 is TGTGCCAGCAGCAGGGACAGGCTTAACTATGGCTACACCTTC. Translation: CASSRDRLNYGYTF.

The V and J genes are TRBV28 and TRBJ1-1, with 12 bases that match TRBD1. This CDR3 spans 14 amino acids. The germline gives CDR1 MDHEN, CDR2 SYDVKM. V lost 7 bases, J lost 5 bases, and 5 bases stayed unmatched. The CDR3 reads CASTSGQGATEAFF. The CDR3 region has the DNA TGTGCCAGCACCTCGGGACAGGGGGCGACTGAAGCTTTCTTT. Together with reference TRBV28 and TRBJ1-1, the CDR3 gives the full variable domain: DVKVTQSSRYLVKRTGEKVFLECVQDMDHENMFWYRQDPGLGLRLIYFSYDVKMKEKGDIPEGYSVSREKKERFSLILESASTNQTSMYLCASTSGQGATEAFFGQGTRLTVV.

This clone has just a few counts. The CDR3 DNA reads TGTGCCAGCAGTGGAGAGACAAGACTTTATGGCTACACCTTC. Amino acid sequence: CASSGETRLYGYTF. V gene TRBV2 combines with J gene TRBJ1-2; no definite D call. V was clipped by 4 bases and J by 5 bases, with 14 bases between them. The CDR3 is made up of 14 amino acids. In germline, CDR1 is SNHLY, CDR2 FYNNEI.

The chain recombines TRBV5-4 with TRBJ1-1; D call uncertain. Trimming cost V 4 bases and J 1 base, with 11 bases left between them. Germline CDR1 is SGHNT and CDR2 is YYREEE (reference sequence). This CDR3 spans 14 amino acids. CDR3 coding DNA: TGTGCCAGCAGCCCGGGCGACAAGAACACTGAAGCTTTCTTT. Translation gives CASSPGDKNTEAFF.

The CDR3 DNA is TGTGCCAGCAGCCTTAGCGGGAGACCCTACAATGAGCAGTTCTTC. It is translated as CASSLSGRPYNEQFF. V usage is TRBV11-2 and J usage is TRBJ2-1; TRBD2 agrees at 9 bases. This CDR3 is 15 amino acids long. J lost 2 bases, V lost 5 bases, and 4 bases had no gene match. Germline V gene lookup returns CDR1 SGHAT and CDR2 FQNNGV.